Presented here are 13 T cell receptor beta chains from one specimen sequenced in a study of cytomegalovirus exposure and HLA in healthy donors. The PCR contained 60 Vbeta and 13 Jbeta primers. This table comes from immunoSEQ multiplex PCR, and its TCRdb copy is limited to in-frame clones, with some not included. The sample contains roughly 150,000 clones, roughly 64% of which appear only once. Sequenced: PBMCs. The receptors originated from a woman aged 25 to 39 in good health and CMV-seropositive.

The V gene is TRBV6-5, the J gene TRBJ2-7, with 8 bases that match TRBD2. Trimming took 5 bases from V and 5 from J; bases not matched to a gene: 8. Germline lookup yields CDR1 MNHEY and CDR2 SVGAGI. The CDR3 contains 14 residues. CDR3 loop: CASSLGTSENEQYF. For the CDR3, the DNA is TGTGCCAGCAGTCTTGGGACTAGTGAGAACGAGCAGTACTTC.

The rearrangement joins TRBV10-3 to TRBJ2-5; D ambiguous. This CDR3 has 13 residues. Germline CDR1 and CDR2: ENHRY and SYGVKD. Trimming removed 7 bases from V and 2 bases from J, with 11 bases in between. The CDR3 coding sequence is TGTGCCATCACGTCCAGTCAGCAAGAGACCCAGTACTTC. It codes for CAITSSQQETQYF.

DNA of the CDR3: TGTGCCATCAGTCCTACAGGGGGGTCCTACAATGAGCAGTTCTTC. This gives the protein CAISPTGGSYNEQFF. The chain uses TRBV10-3 and TRBJ2-1; TRBD1 aligns across 8 bases. The V gene's germline CDR1 is ENHRY and CDR2 SYGVKD. The trim removed 5 bases at V and 1 base at J, leaving 4 bases unmatched. The CDR3 runs to 15 residues.

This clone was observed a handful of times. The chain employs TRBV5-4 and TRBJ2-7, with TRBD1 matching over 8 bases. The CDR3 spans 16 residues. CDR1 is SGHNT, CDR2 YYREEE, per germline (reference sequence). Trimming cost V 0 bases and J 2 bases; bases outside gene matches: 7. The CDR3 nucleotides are TGTGCCAGCAGCTTGGCGTTAGGACAGGGAGCCTACGAGCAGTACTTC. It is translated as CASSLALGQGAYEQYF.

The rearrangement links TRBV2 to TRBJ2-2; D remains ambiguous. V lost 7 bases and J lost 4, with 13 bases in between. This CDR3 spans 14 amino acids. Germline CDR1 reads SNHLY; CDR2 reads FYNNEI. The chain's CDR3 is CASKKELLTGELFF. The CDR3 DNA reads TGTGCCAGCAAAAAAGAGCTGCTCACCGGGGAGCTGTTTTTT.

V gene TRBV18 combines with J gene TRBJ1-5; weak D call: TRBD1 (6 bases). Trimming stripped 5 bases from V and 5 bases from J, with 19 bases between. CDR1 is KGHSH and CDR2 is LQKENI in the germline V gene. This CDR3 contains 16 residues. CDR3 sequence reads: CASSLGTPTTDQPQHF. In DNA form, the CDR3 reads TGTGCCAGCTCATTGGGGACACCAACGACCGATCAGCCCCAGCATTTT. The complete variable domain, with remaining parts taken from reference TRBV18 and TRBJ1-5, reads NAGVMQNPRHLVRRRGQEARLRCSPMKGHSHVYWYRQLPEEGLKFMVYLQKENIIDESGMPKERFSAEFPKEGPSILRIQQVVRGDSAAYFCASSLGTPTTDQPQHFGDGTRLSIL.

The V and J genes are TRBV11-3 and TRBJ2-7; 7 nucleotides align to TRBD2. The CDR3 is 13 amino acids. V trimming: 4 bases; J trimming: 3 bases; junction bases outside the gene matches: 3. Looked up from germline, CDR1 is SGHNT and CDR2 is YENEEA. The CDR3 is CASSSWGGYEQYF. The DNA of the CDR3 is TGTGCCAGCAGCTCCTGGGGGGGCTACGAGCAGTACTTC.

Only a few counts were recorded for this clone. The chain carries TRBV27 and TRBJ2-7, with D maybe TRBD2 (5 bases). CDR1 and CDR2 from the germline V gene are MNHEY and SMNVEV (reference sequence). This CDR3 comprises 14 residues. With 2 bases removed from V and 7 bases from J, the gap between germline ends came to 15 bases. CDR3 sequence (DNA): TGTGCCAGCAGTTTACTTTCAGGAGGAGGAGAGCAGTACTTC. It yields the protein CASSLLSGGGEQYF.

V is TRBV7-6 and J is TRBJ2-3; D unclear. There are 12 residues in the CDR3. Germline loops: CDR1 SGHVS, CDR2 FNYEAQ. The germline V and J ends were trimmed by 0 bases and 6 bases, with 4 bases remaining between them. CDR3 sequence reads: CASSLALDTQYF. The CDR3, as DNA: TGTGCCAGCAGCTTAGCTCTTGATACGCAGTATTTT.

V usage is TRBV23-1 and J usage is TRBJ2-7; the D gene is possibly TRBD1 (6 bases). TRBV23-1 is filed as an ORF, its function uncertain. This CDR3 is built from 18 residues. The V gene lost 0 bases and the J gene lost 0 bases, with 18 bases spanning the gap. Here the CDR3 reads CASSQSYRAKRSSYEQYF. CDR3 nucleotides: TGCGCCAGCAGTCAATCCTACAGGGCAAAGAGGAGCTCCTACGAGCAGTACTTC.

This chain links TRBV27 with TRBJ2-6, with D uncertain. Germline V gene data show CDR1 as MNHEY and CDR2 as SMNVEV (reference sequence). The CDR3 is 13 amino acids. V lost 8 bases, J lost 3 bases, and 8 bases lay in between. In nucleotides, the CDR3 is TGTGCCAGCTCATCCCATGGGGCCAACGTCCTGACTTTC. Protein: CASSSHGANVLTF. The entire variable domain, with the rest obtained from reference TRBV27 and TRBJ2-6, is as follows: EAQVTQNPRYLITVTGKKLTVTCSQNMNHEYMSWYRQDPGLGLRQIYYSMNVEVTDKGDVPEGYKVSRKEKRNFPLILESPSPNQTSLYFCASSSHGANVLTFGAGSRLTVL.

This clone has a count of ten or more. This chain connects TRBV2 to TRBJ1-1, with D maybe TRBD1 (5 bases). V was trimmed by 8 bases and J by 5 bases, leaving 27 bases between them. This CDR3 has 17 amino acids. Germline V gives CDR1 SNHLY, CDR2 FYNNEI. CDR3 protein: CASALIGWGTLETEAFF. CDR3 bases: TGTGCCAGCGCCCTGATCGGTTGGGGGACTTTAGAGACTGAAGCTTTCTTT.

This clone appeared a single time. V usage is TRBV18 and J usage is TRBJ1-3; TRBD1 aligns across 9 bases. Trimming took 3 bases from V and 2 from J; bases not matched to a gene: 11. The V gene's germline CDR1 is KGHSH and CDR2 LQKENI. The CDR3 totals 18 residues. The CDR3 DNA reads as TGTGCCAGCTCACCTGGCACCGGGACAGGGAAGGCTGGAAACACCATATATTTT. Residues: CASSPGTGTGKAGNTIYF.